These T cell receptor beta chains were read from a single sample in a study of blood T cell repertoires in COVID-19. The data were produced by immunoSEQ multiplex PCR, yet TCRdb's version contains in-frame clones alone and is incomplete. Of some 150,000 clones listed, roughly 80% are singletons. Specimen: peripheral blood. These receptors originate from a human donor with acute or convalescent COVID-19. The donor label of this sample is uncertain. CDR3s include the opening cysteine and the closing phenylalanine or tryptophan. The order of the fields is D gene, clone size, V gene, J gene, CDR3 DNA, CDR3 protein. The D gene is left open where the match is weak. Rows give clone size only sometimes, using once, few, many, or a class for an expanded clone.

TRBD2,.,TRBV2,TRBJ2-2,TGTGCCAGCAGTGACGAGCGGGGGGTCACAAACGGGGAGCTGTTTTTT,CASSDERGVTNGELFF
TRBD1,.,TRBV30,TRBJ2-1,TGTGCCGGGAAGGGACAGGGGGGGGACAATGAGCAGTTCTTC,CAGKGQGGDNEQFF
.,few,TRBV27,TRBJ1-5,TGTGCCAGCAGTTTACGGGGTGGCAATCAGCCCCAGCATTTT,CASSLRGGNQPQHF
.,.,TRBV2,TRBJ2-6,TGTGCCAGCAATCCCAGCGGAGGGGCCAACGTCCTGACTTTC,CASNPSGGANVLTF
TRBD2,.,TRBV4-1,TRBJ2-1,TGCGCCAGCAGCCAAGGCTTAGCGGGGGGGTACAATGAGCAGTTCTTC,CASSQGLAGGYNEQFF
.,.,TRBV29-1,TRBJ1-2,TGCAGCGTTGCGTTATCGGGGGGCCGGACCGAGGGCTACACCTTC,CSVALSGGRTEGYTF
.,.,TRBV7-9,TRBJ1-3,TGTGCCAGCAGCTCCTATAGTAGTCTGGGAAACACCATATATTTT,CASSSYSSLGNTIYF
.,.,TRBV15,TRBJ1-1,TGTGCCACCAGCAGATATTCAGGCGGAGGGACTGAAGCTTTCTTT,CATSRYSGGGTEAFF
.,.,TRBV9,TRBJ2-5,TGTGCCAGCAGCGTTGTTGCGGCGGCCCTCCAAGAGACCCAGTACTTC,CASSVVAAALQETQYF
TRBD1,.,TRBV5-1,TRBJ2-1,TGCGCCAGCAGCGTCGGACAGGGAAAATACAATGAGCAGTTCTTC,CASSVGQGKYNEQFF
TRBD1,.,TRBV6-5,TRBJ1-1,TGTGCCAGCAGTCAACCCTGGGACAGGGTTGATGAAGCTTTCTTT,CASSQPWDRVDEAFF
TRBD2,.,TRBV27,TRBJ2-1,TGTGCCAGCGGTAGCGGGGGGGATGAGTTCTTC,CASGSGGDEFF
.,.,TRBV27,TRBJ1-1,TGTGCCAGCAGTCATGCTAGCAACACTGAAGCTTTCTTT,CASSHASNTEAFF
TRBD1,.,TRBV3-1/TRBV3-2,TRBJ1-6,TGTGCCAGCAGCCAAACAGGGGAAGGCTCACCCCTCCACTTT,CASSQTGEGSPLHF
TRBD1,.,TRBV18,TRBJ1-5,TGTGCCAGCCGCCGGGACAGGGGAGAGATTAGCAATCAGCCCCAGCATTTT,CASRRDRGEISNQPQHF
TRBD2,.,TRBV24-1,TRBJ2-3,TGTGCCACCAGTGATTCAGCGGGGGACCACACAGATACGCAGTATTTT,CATSDSAGDHTDTQYF
.,.,TRBV4-1,TRBJ1-4,TGCGCCAGCAGCCAAGTGGCCCTAGCGTCCAATGAAAAACTGTTTTTT,CASSQVALASNEKLFF
.,few,TRBV5-4,TRBJ1-5,TGTGCCAGCAGCCCCCTGCGGGGGGGCAGTCAGCCCCAGCATTTT,CASSPLRGGSQPQHF
TRBD1,.,TRBV19,TRBJ1-1,TGTGCCAGTAGCCCAGGGGGCAGACCGAACACTGAAGCTTTCTTT,CASSPGGRPNTEAFF
.,few,TRBV7-8,TRBJ1-3,TGTGCCAGCAGCTTACAGGGGTTGATTGGAAACACCATATATTTT,CASSLQGLIGNTIYF
.,.,TRBV5-6,TRBJ1-5,TGTGCCAGCAGCTTGGGGAGGACAGATTATCAGCCCCAGCATTTT,CASSLGRTDYQPQHF
.,.,TRBV6-5,TRBJ1-1,TGTGCCAGCAGCCCCCCGGGGGTACTCACTGAAGCTTTCTTT,CASSPPGVLTEAFF